These 11 T cell receptor beta chains originate from one sample sequenced in a study of cytomegalovirus exposure and HLA in healthy donors. The study ran its PCR with 60 Vbeta and 13 Jbeta primers. The assay was immunoSEQ multiplex PCR, and TCRdb's table has in-frame clones only and misses some. The sample contains roughly 140,000 clones, approximately 79% of which appear only once. Material for sequencing was PBMCs. These receptors all stem from a woman aged 45 to 65 in good health and CMV-seropositive.

This chain joins TRBV23-1 and TRBJ1-5; no reliable D call. TRBV23-1 is known as an ORF, though its function is uncertain. This CDR3 spans 13 amino acids. Trimming stripped 9 bases from V and 5 bases from J, with 14 bases between. CDR3 protein: CASREGFDQPQHF. For the CDR3, the DNA is TGCGCCAGTCGGGAAGGGTTCGATCAGCCCCAGCATTTT.

A single count supports this clone. The gene calls are TRBV19 and TRBJ2-7; 7 positions match TRBD1. The CDR3 sequence is 14 residues long. With 7 bases clipped from V and 0 bases from J, the junction kept 6 bases outside the gene matches. CDR1 and CDR2 from the germline V gene are LNHDA and SQIVND (reference sequence). This CDR3 is CASKETGSSYEQYF. CDR3 DNA: TGTGCCAGTAAGGAGACAGGGTCCTCCTACGAGCAGTACTTC.

J is TRBJ1-1 and V is TRBV5-4; D remains unclear. The CDR3 runs to 14 residues. Germline loops: CDR1 SGHNT, CDR2 YYREEE (reference sequence). V was pared by 4 bases and J by 1 base, with 11 bases between. The CDR3 loop reads CASSPTRQNTEAFF. CDR3 in DNA: TGTGCCAGCAGCCCGACACGGCAGAACACTGAAGCTTTCTTT.

The chain uses TRBV19 and TRBJ2-1, with TRBD2 matching over 11 bases. Germline CDR1 and CDR2: LNHDA and SQIVND (reference sequence). V lost 6 bases, J lost 4 bases, and 14 bases stayed unmatched. The CDR3 has 18 residues. The DNA of the CDR3 is TGTGCCAGTAGACCTAGCGGGGGGCCTCCAGCCCGTTACAATGAGCAGTTCTTC. Translated: CASRPSGGPPARYNEQFF.

J is TRBJ2-1 and V is TRBV6-6; D is perhaps TRBD2 (6 bases). Per germline, CDR1 MNHNY and CDR2 SVGAGI (reference sequence). The CDR3 spans 15 residues. V was clipped by 6 bases and J by 2 bases, with 14 bases between them. CDR3: CASRGDSRPYNEQFF. Here the CDR3 DNA reads TGTGCCAGCAGGGGGGACTCTAGGCCCTACAATGAGCAGTTCTTC.

V usage is TRBV27 and J usage is TRBJ2-1; TRBD2 agrees at 8 bases. CDR3 length: 14 residues. V shed 8 bases, J shed 5 bases, and the junction held 8 bases outside the gene matches. The germline V gene has CDR1 MNHEY and CDR2 SMNVEV (reference sequence). The CDR3 DNA reads TGTGCCAGCCGTAGGGCGGGGGGAGACAATGAGCAGTTCTTC. Protein: CASRRAGGDNEQFF.

The chain joins TRBV7-8 to TRBJ2-5, with D hard to call. The closer fit of TRBJ2-7 to the DNA end suggests the J call may be wrong. This CDR3 contains 18 residues. Germline CDR1 and CDR2: SGHVS and FQNEAQ. The CDR3 DNA reads as TGTGCCAGCAGCTTAGTATCAGGTCAGCACCTGAATACCTACGAGCAGTACTTC. Its translation is CASSLVSGQHLNTYEQYF.

The genes are TRBV13 and TRBJ1-4; the D is unclear. Trimming pared 6 bases from V and 3 bases from J, leaving 14 bases between. The CDR3 is 15 residues long. Per the germline V gene, CDR1 is PRHDT and CDR2 is FYEKMQ (reference sequence). CDR3 DNA sequence: TGTGCCAGCAGAGAGTATGTATCCCCTAATGAAAAACTGTTTTTT. Amino acid sequence: CASREYVSPNEKLFF.

The rearrangement links TRBV30 to TRBJ2-1; 7 bases align to TRBD2. CDR1 and CDR2 (germline): GTSNPN, SVGIG (reference sequence). This CDR3 has 15 amino acids. V lost 5 bases and J lost 8; bases outside the gene matches: 15. In DNA form, the CDR3 reads TGTGCCTGGCTGGGTCTCGGACTAGGAATGGATGAGCAGTTCTTC. As protein: CAWLGLGLGMDEQFF.

The chain combines TRBV27 with TRBJ1-2; TRBD1 agrees at 7 bases. The CDR3 totals 11 residues. In germline, CDR1 is MNHEY, CDR2 SMNVEV (reference sequence). J was trimmed by 6 bases and V by 7 bases; bases with no gene match: 2. The CDR3, as DNA: TGTGCCAGCACAGGGGGAGATGGCTACACCTTC. It is translated as CASTGGDGYTF.

The gene calls are TRBV10-2 and TRBJ2-3; 7 bases match TRBD2. The germline V gene encodes CDR1 WSHSY and CDR2 SAAADI. Trimming took 5 bases from V and 3 from J; bases not matched to a gene: 8. This CDR3 contains 15 residues. Written as DNA, the CDR3 is TGCGCCAGCAGTCTCCCCCGAGCGGGGACAGATACGCAGTATTTT. Protein sequence: CASSLPRAGTDTQYF.